This is a list of T cell receptor beta chains from one sample in a study of cytomegalovirus exposure and HLA in healthy donors. Here immunoSEQ multiplex PCR was the method, and the copy in TCRdb shows in-frame clones only, minus some. Here the sample spans some 120,000 clones, approximately 95% being singletons. Sequencing was carried out using PBMCs. These receptors originate from a man aged 18 to 30 in good health and CMV-seronegative. Both conserved end residues are part of each CDR3. D genes are given only for firm matches. Not all rows give a size; the values are once, few, many and, for expanded clones, a class.

V	size	J	D	CDR3	DNA
TRBV19	-	TRBJ2-5	-	CASKLSPSQETQYF	TGTGCCAGCAAACTTAGCCCCTCACAAGAGACCCAGTACTTC
TRBV5-1	-	TRBJ2-1	TRBD2	CASSLSLIAGGPQKNEQFF	TGCGCCAGCAGCTTGTCGCTGATAGCGGGAGGGCCGCAAAAAAATGAGCAGTTCTTC
TRBV9	-	TRBJ2-1	TRBD2	CASSGVGTGGLGEQFF	TGTGCCAGCAGCGGGGTAGGAACGGGAGGGCTGGGTGAGCAGTTCTTC
TRBV5-4	-	TRBJ2-7	-	CASSLREAGDEQYF	TGTGCCAGCAGCTTGCGGGAGGCAGGGGACGAGCAGTACTTC
TRBV7-9	-	TRBJ2-5	TRBD1	CASSLPGQGETQYF	TGTGCCAGCAGCTTACCGGGACAGGGGGAGACCCAGTACTTC
TRBV19	once	TRBJ2-7	-	CASSIVYLREPEQYF	TGTGCCAGTAGTATCGTCTACTTAAGGGAGCCTGAGCAGTACTTC
TRBV6-5	-	TRBJ2-2	-	CASSYGGTGELFF	TGTGCCAGCAGTTATGGGGGGACCGGGGAGCTGTTTTTT
TRBV7-2	-	TRBJ2-3	TRBD2	CASSLEGLADTDTQYF	TGTGCCAGCAGCTTAGAGGGACTAGCGGACACAGATACGCAGTATTTT
TRBV11-3	-	TRBJ2-7	-	CASSLRRGRVNEQYF	TGTGCCAGCAGCTTAAGAAGGGGCAGGGTAAACGAGCAGTACTTC
TRBV30	-	TRBJ2-7	-	CAWTGQGSYEQYF	TGTGCCTGGACCGGCCAGGGCTCCTACGAGCAGTACTTC
TRBV30	-	TRBJ2-3	-	CAWRSYTGFVPDTQYF	TGTGCCTGGAGGTCTTATACAGGGTTCGTCCCAGATACGCAGTATTTT
TRBV30	-	TRBJ1-5	TRBD1	CAWSSRQGGYSNQPQHF	TGTGCCTGGAGCTCCCGTCAGGGGGGATATAGCAATCAGCCCCAGCATTTT
TRBV11-1	-	TRBJ2-1	TRBD2	CASSGGVAGGPNEQFF	TGTGCCAGCAGCGGGGGAGTAGCGGGAGGGCCCAATGAGCAGTTCTTC
TRBV2	-	TRBJ2-2	-	CASRDGTNTGELFF	TGTGCCAGCAGAGACGGGACAAACACCGGGGAGCTGTTTTTT
TRBV13	-	TRBJ1-2	TRBD1	CASSGRDRGIPANYGYTF	TGTGCCAGCAGCGGCCGGGACAGGGGGATCCCCGCTAACTATGGCTACACCTTC
TRBV28	-	TRBJ1-2	-	CASSNRSGYTF	TGTGCCAGCAGTAACAGGAGCGGCTACACCTTC
TRBV6-6	-	TRBJ1-4	-	CASSYRGAREKLFF	TGTGCCAGCAGTTACCGGGGGGCGAGGGAAAAACTGTTTTTT
TRBV4-1	-	TRBJ2-5	-	CASSSTGQRETQYF	TGCGCCAGCAGCTCCACGGGACAAAGAGAGACCCAGTACTTC
TRBV7-9	-	TRBJ2-7	TRBD1	CASSLATGATPSSYEQYF	TGTGCCAGCAGCTTAGCGACAGGGGCCACACCTTCTTCCTACGAGCAGTACTTC
TRBV7-3	-	TRBJ1-1	TRBD1	CASSNFPGQGMNTEAFF	TGTGCCAGCAGTAATTTTCCCGGACAGGGGATGAACACTGAAGCTTTCTTT
TRBV10-3	-	TRBJ1-5	TRBD1	CAISDPGTGDGNQPQHF	TGTGCCATCAGTGATCCCGGGACAGGGGACGGCAATCAGCCCCAGCATTTT
TRBV5-1	-	TRBJ2-3	TRBD1	CASSWGQGPDTQYF	TGCGCCAGCAGCTGGGGACAGGGACCAGATACGCAGTATTTT
TRBV11-1	-	TRBJ1-2	-	CASSPAGGYGYTF	TGTGCCAGCAGCCCCGCGGGGGGCTATGGCTACACCTTC
TRBV27	-	TRBJ1-4	-	CASSFVGGGNEKLFF	TGTGCCAGCAGTTTCGTAGGGGGGGGTAATGAAAAACTGTTTTTT
TRBV18	-	TRBJ1-1	-	CASSPSEGNTEAFF	TGTGCCAGCTCCCCCTCTGAGGGAAACACTGAAGCTTTCTTT
TRBV18	-	TRBJ2-7	-	CASSPEVQTGLAYEQYF	TGTGCCAGCTCACCGGAGGTTCAGACAGGCTTGGCCTACGAGCAGTACTTC
TRBV4-3	-	TRBJ1-2	-	CASSQERFRDGYTF	TGCGCCAGCAGCCAAGAGAGGTTTCGGGATGGCTACACCTTC